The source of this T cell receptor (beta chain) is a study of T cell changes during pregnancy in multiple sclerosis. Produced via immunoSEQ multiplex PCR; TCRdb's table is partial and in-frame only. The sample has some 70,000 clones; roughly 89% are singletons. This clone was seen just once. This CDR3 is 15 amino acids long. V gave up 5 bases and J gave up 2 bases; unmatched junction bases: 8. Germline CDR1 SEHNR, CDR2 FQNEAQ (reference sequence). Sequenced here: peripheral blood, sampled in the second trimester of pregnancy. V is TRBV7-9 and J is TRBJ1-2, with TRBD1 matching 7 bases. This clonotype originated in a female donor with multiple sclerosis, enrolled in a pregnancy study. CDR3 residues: CASSDTATGNYGYTF. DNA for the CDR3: TGTGCCAGCAGCGACACGGCGACAGGGAACTATGGCTACACCTTC. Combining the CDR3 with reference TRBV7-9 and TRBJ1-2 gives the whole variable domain DTGVSQNPRHKITKRGQNVTFRCDPISEHNRLYWYRQTLGQGPEFLTYFQNEAQLEKSRLLSDRFSAERPKGSFSTLEIQRTEQGDSAMYLCASSDTATGNYGYTFGSGTRLTVV.